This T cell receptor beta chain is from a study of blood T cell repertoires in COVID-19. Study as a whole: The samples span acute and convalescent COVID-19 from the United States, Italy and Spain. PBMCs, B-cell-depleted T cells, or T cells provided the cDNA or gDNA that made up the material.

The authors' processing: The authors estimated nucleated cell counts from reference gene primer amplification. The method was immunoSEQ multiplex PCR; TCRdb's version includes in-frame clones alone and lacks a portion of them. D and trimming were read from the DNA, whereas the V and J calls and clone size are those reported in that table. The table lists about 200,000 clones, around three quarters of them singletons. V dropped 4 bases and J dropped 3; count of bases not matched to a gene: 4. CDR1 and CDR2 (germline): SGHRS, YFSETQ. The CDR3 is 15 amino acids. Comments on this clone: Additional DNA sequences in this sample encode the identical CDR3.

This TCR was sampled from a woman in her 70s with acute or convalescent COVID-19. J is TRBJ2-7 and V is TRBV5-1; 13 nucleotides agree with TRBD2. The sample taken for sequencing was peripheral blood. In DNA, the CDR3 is TGCGCCAGCAGCCCCGGGACTAGCGGGATCTACGAGCAGTACTTC. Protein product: CASSPGTSGIYEQYF.